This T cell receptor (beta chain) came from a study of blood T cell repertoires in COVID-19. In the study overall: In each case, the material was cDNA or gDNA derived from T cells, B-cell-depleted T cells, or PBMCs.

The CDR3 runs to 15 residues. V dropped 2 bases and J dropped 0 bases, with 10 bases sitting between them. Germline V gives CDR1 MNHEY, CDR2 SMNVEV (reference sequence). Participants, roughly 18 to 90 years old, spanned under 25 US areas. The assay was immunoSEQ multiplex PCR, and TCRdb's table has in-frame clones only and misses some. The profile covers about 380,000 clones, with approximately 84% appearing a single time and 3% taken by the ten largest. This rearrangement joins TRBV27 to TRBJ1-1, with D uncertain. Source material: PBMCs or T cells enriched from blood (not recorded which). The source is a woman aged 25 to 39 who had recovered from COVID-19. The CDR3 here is CASSLIPGLNTEAFF. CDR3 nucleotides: TGTGCCAGCAGTTTAATTCCAGGATTGAACACTGAAGCTTTCTTT.